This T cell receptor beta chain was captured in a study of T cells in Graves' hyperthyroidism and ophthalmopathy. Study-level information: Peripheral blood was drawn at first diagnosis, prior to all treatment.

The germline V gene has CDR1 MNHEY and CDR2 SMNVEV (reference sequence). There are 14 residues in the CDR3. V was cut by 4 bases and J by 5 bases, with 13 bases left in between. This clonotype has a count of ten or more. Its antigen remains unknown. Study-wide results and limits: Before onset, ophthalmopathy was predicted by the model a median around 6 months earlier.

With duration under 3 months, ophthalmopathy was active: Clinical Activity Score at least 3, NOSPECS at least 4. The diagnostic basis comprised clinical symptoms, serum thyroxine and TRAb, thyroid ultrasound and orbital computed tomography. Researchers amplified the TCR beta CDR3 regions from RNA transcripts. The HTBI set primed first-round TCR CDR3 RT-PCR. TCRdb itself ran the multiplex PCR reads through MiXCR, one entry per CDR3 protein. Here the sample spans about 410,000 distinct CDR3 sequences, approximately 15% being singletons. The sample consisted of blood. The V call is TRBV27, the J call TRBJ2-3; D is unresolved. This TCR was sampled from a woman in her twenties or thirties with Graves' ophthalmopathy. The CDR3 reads CASSSEIIGDTQYF. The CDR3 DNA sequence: TGTGCCAGCAGTTCAGAAATAATAGGAGATACGCAGTATTTT.